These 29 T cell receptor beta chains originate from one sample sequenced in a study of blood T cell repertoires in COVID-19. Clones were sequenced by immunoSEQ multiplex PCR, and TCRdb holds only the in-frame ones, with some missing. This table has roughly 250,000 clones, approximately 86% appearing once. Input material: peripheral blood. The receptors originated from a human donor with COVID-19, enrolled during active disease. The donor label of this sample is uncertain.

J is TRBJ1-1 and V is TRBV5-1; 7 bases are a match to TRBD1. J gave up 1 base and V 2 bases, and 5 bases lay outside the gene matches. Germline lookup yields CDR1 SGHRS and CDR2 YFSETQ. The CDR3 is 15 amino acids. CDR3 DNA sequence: TGCGCCAGCAGCTTCTGGACAGGTCCGAACACTGAAGCTTTCTTT. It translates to CASSFWTGPNTEAFF.

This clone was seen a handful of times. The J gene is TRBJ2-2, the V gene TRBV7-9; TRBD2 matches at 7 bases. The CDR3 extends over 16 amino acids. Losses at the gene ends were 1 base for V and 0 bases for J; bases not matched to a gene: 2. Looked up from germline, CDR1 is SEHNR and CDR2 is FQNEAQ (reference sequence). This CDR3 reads CASSLGLAANTGELFF. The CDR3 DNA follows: TGTGCCAGCAGCTTAGGACTAGCAGCGAACACCGGGGAGCTGTTTTTT.

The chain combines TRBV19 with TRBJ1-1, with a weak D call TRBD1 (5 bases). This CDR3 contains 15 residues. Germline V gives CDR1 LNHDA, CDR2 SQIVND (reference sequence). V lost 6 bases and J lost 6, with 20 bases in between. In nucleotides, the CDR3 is TGTGCCAGTAGAGAGTCAAGACCAGGGAGGGCTGAAGCTTTCTTT. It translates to CASRESRPGRAEAFF.

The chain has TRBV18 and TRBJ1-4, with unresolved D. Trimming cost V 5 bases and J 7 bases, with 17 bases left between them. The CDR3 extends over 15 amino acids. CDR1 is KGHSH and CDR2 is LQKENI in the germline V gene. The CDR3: CASSWETSESEKLFF. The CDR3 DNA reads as TGTGCCAGCTCATGGGAGACCTCAGAATCTGAAAAACTGTTTTTT.

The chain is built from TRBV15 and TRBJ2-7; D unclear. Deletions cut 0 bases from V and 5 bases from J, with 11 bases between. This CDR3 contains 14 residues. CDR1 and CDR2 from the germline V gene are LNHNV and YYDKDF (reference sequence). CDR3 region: CATSRDSPKNEQYF. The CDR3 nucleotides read TGTGCCACCAGCAGAGATAGTCCGAAAAACGAGCAGTACTTC.

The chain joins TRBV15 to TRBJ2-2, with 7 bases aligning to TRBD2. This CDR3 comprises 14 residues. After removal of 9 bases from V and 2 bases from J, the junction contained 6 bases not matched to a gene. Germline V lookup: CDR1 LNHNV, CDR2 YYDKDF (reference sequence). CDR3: CATSRDYNTGELFF. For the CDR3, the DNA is TGTGCCACTTCTAGGGACTATAACACCGGGGAGCTGTTTTTT.

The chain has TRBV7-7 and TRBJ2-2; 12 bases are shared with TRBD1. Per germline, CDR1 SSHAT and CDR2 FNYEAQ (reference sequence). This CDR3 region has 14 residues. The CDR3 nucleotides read TGTGCAATCCGGGACAGGGGGCGCACCGGGGAGCTGTTTTTT. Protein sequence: CAIRDRGRTGELFF.

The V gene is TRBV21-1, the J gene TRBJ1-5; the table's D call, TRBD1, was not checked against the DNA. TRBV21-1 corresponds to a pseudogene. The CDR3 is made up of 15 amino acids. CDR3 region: CASSKVEQVNQPQHF. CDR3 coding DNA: TGTGCCAGCAGCAAAGTCGAGCAGGTCAATCAGCCCCAGCATTTT.

The CDR3 sequence: CASSLDRVKSYEQYF. The CDR3 DNA reads TGTGCCAGCAGCTTAGACAGGGTAAAAAGCTACGAGCAGTACTTC. The chain is built from TRBV7-8 and TRBJ2-7, with D possibly matching TRBD1 (6 bases). Per germline, CDR1 SGHVS and CDR2 FQNEAQ. The V gene lost 1 base and the J gene lost 3 bases, with 13 bases spanning the gap. This CDR3 has 15 residues.

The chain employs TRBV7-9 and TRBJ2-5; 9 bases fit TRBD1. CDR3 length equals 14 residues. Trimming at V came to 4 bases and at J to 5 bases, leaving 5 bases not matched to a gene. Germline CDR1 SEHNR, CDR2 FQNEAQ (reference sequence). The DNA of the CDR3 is TGTGCCAGCAGCTACGGACAGGGGAGGGAGACCCAGTACTTC. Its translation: CASSYGQGRETQYF.

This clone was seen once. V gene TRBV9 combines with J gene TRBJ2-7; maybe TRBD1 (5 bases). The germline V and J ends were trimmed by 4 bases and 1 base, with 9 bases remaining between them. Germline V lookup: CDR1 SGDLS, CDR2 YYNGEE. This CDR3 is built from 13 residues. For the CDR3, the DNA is TGTGCCAGCAGCTCCAGGGTATCCTACGAGCAGTACTTC. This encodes CASSSRVSYEQYF.

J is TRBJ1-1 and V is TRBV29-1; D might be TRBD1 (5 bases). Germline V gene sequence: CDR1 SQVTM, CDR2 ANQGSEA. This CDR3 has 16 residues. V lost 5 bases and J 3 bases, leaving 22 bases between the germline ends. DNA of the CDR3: TGCAGCGTTAGTAGGGGCAGGGTAGCTGAATACACTGAAGCTTTCTTT. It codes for CSVSRGRVAEYTEAFF.

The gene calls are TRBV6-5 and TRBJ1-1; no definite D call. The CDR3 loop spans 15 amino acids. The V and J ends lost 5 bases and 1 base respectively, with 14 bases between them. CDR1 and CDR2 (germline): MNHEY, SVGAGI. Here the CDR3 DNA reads TGTGCCAGCAGTCCCTTCGGCGGGGAGAACACTGAAGCTTTCTTT. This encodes CASSPFGGENTEAFF.

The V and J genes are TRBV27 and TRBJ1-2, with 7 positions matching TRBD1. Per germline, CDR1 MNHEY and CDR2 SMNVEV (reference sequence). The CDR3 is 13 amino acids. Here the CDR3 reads CLKPPRDSKLYTF. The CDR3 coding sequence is TGTCTGAAACCTCCCCGGGACAGTAAACTCTACACCTTC.

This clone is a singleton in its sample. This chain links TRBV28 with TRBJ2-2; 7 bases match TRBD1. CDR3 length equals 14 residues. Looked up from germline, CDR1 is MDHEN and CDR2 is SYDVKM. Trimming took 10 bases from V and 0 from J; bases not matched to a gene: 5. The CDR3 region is CATDRETNTGELFF. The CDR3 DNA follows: TGTGCCACCGACAGGGAGACGAACACCGGGGAGCTGTTTTTT.

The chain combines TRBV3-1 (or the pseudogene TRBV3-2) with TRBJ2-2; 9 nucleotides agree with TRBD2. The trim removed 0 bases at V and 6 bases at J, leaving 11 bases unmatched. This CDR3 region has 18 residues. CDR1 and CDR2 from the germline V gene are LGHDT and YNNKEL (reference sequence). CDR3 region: CASSQDKLAGVEAGELFF. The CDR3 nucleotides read TGTGCCAGCAGCCAAGATAAACTAGCGGGTGTCGAGGCCGGGGAGCTGTTTTTT.

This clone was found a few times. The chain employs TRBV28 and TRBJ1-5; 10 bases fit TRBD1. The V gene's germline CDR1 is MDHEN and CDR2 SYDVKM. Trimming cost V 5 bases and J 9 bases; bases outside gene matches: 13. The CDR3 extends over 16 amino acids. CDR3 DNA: TGTGCCAGCAGTCACCCACTTGGGACAGGGGCAGGGCCCCAGCATTTT. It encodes CASSHPLGTGAGPQHF.

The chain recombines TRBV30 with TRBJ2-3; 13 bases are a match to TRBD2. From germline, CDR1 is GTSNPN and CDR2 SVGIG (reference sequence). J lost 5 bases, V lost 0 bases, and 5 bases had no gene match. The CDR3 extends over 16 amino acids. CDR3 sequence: CAWSVLAGGPGDTQYF. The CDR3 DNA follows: TGTGCCTGGAGTGTACTAGCGGGAGGGCCTGGAGATACGCAGTATTTT.

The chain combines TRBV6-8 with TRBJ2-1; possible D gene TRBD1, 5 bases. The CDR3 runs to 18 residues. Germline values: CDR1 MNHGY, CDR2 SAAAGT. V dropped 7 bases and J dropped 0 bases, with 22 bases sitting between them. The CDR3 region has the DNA TGTGCCAGCACCCACCAATTCCCGACAGCAAGCTCCTACAATGAGCAGTTCTTC. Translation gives CASTHQFPTASSYNEQFF.

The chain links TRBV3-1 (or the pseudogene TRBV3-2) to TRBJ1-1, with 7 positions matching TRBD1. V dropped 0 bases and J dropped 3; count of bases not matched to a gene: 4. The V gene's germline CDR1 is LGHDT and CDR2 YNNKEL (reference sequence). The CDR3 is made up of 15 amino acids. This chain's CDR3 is CASSQDWDSDTEAFF. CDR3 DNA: TGTGCCAGCAGCCAAGATTGGGACAGCGACACTGAAGCTTTCTTT.

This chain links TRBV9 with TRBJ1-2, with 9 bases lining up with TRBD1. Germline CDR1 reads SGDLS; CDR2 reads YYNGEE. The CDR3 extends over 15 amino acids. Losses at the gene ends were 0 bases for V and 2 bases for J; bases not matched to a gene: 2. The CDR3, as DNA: TGTGCCAGCAGCGTAGCACAGGGGGCAAACTATGGCTACACCTTC. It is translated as CASSVAQGANYGYTF.

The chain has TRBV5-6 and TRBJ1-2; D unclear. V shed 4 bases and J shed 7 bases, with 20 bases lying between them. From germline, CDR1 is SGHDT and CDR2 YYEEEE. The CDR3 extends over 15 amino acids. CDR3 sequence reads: CASSPLPMPLAGYTF. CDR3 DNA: TGTGCCAGCAGCCCCCTACCGATGCCCCTCGCTGGCTACACCTTC.

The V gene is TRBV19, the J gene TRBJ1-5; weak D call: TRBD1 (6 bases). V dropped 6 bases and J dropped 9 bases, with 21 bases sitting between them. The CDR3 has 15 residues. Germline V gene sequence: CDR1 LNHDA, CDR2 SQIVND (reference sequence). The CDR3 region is CASSETGSRFGPQHF. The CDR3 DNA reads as TGTGCCAGTAGCGAAACAGGGTCCAGGTTTGGGCCCCAGCATTTT.

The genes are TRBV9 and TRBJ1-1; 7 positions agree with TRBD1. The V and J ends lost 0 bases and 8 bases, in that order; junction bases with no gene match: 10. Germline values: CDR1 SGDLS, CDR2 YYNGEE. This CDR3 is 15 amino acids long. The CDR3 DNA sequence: TGTGCCAGCAGCGTAGGGACAGGCAACTTCGGGGAAGCTTTCTTT. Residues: CASSVGTGNFGEAFF.

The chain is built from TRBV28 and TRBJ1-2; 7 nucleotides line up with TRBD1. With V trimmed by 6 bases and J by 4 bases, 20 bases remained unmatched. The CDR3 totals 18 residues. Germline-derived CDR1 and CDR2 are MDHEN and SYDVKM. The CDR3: CASSLRGQGRAISYGYTF. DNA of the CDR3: TGTGCCAGCAGCCTAAGGGGGCAGGGGCGCGCCATATCCTATGGCTACACCTTC.

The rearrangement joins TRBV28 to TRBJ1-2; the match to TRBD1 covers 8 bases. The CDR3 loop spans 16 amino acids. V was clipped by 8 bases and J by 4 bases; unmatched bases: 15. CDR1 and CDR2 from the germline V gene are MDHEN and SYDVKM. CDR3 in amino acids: CASRTTGQGGGYGYTF. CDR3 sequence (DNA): TGTGCCAGCCGTACTACCGGACAGGGAGGAGGCTATGGCTACACCTTC.

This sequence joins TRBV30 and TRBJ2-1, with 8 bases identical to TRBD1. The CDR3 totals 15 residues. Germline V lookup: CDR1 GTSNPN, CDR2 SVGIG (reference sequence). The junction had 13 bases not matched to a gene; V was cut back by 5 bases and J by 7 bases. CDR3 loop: CAWAQGELLLNEQFF. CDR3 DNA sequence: TGTGCCTGGGCACAGGGGGAATTGCTCCTTAATGAGCAGTTCTTC.

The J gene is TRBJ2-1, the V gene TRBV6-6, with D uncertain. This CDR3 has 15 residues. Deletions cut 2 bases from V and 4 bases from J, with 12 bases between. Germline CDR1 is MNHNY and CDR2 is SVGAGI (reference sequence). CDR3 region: CASSYSAEGYNEQFF. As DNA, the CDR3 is TGTGCCAGCAGTTACAGCGCCGAAGGATACAATGAGCAGTTCTTC.

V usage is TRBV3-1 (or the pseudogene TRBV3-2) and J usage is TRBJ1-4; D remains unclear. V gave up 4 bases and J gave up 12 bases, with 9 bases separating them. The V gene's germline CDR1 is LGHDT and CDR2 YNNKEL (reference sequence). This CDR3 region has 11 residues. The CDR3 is CASSLGGQLFF. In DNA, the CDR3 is TGTGCCAGCAGCCTCGGAGGGCAACTGTTTTTT.